This entry is about one T cell receptor (beta chain). The method was immunoSEQ multiplex PCR; TCRdb's version includes in-frame clones alone and lacks a portion of them. The table includes 250,000 to 350,000 clones, around four fifths detected once. These data come from a study of blood T cell repertoires in COVID-19. CDR1 and CDR2 from the germline V gene are LGHNA and YNFKEQ. The CDR3 loop spans 15 amino acids. V was shortened by 6 bases and J by 6 bases, with 21 bases between the two germline ends. The sequence was collected from a woman aged 45-60 years with active or convalescent COVID-19. The sample was peripheral blood. V gene TRBV4-2 combines with J gene TRBJ2-7; D possibly corresponds to TRBD2 (6 bases). The CDR3 here is CASSRGGPGAGEQYF. CDR3 DNA: TGTGCCAGCAGTCGGGGTGGTCCGGGAGCGGGCGAGCAGTACTTC.